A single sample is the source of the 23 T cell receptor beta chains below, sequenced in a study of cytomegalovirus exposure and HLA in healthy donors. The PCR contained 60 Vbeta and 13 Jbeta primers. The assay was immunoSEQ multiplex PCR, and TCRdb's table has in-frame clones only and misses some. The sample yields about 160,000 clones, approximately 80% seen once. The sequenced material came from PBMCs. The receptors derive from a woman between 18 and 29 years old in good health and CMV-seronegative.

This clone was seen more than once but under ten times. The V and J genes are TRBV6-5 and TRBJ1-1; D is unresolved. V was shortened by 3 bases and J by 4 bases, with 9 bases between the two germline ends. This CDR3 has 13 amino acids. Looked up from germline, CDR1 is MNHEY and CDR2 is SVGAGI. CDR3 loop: CASSYKRSTEAFF. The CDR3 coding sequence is TGTGCCAGCAGTTATAAGAGGAGCACTGAAGCTTTCTTT.

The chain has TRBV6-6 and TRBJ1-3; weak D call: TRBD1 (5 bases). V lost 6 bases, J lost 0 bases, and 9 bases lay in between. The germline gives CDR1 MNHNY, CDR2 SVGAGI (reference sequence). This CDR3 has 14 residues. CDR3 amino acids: CASRQQVSGNTIYF. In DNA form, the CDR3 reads TGTGCCAGCAGGCAACAGGTCTCTGGAAACACCATATATTTT.

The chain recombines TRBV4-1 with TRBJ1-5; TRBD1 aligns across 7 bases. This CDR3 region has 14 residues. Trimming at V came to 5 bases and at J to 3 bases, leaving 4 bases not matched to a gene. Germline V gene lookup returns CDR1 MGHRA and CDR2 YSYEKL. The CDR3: CASSGTGVNQPQHF. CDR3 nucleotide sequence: TGCGCCAGCAGCGGTACAGGGGTCAATCAGCCCCAGCATTTT.

The CDR3 DNA is TGTGCCAGCAGTTACTCGAGAAATCAGCCCCAGCATTTT. Translating gives CASSYSRNQPQHF. J is TRBJ1-5 and V is TRBV6-5, with unresolved D. This CDR3 spans 13 amino acids. Germline CDR1 is MNHEY and CDR2 is SVGAGI. V was cut by 0 bases and J by 4 bases, with 4 bases left in between.

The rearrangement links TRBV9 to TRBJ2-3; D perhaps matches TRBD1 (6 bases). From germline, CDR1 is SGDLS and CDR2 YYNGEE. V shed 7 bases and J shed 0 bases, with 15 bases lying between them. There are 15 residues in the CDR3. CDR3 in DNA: TGTGCCAGCGGCGAGGGGGTTACTAGCACAGATACGCAGTATTTT. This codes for CASGEGVTSTDTQYF.

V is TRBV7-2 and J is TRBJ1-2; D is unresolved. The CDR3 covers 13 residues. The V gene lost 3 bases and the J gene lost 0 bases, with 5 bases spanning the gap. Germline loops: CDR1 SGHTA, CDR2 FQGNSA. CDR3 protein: CASSFGANYGYTF. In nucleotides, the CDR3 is TGTGCCAGCAGCTTCGGAGCTAACTATGGCTACACCTTC.

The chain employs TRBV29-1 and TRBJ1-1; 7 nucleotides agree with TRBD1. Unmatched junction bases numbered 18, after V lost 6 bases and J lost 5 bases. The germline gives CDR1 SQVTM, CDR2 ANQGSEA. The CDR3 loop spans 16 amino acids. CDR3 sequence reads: CSVLSIRTGRGTEAFF. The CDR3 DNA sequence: TGCAGCGTCCTTAGTATCCGGACAGGACGGGGGACTGAAGCTTTCTTT.

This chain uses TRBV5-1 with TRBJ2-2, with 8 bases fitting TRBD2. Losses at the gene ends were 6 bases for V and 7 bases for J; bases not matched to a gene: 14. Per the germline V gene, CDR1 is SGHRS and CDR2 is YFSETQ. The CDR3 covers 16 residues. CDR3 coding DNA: TGCGCCAGCACCTTCTCAGCGGGGGAATATGGCGGGGAGCTGTTTTTT. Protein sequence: CASTFSAGEYGGELFF. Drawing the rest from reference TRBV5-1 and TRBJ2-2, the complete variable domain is KAGVTQTPRYLIKTRGQQVTLSCSPISGHRSVSWYQQTPGQGLQFLFEYFSETQRNKGNFPGRFSGRQFSNSRSEMNVSTLELGDSALYLCASTFSAGEYGGELFFGEGSRLTVL.

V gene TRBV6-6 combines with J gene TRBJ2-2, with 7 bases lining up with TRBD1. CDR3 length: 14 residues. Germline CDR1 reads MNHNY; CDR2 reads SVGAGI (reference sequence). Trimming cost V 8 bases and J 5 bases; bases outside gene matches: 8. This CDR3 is CASADRVGTGELFF. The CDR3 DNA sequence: TGTGCCAGCGCCGACAGGGTCGGAACCGGGGAGCTGTTTTTT.

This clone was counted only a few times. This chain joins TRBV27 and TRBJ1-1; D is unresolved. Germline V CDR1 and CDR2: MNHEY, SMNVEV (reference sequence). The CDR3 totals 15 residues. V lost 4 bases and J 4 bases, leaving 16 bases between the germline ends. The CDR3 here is CASSSLQVGPTEAFF. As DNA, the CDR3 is TGTGCCAGCAGTTCCCTCCAGGTTGGGCCCACTGAAGCTTTCTTT.

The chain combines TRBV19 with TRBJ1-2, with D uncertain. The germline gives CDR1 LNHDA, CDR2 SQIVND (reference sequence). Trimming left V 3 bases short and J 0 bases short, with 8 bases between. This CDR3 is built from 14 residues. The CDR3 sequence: CASSMAQPNYGYTF. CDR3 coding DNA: TGTGCCAGTAGTATGGCACAGCCTAACTATGGCTACACCTTC.

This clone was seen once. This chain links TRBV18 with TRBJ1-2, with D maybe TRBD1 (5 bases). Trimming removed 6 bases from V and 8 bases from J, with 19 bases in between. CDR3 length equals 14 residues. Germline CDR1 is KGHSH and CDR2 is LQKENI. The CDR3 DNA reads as TGTGCCAGCTCCGCAGGGATGGTGGGTGAAGGCTACACCTTC. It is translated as CASSAGMVGEGYTF.

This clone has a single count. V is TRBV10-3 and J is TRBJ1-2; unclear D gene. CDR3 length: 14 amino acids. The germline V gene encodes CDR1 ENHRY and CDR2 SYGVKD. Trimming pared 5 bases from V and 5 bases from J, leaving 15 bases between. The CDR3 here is CAISREDGRYGYTF. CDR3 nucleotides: TGTGCCATCAGTCGCGAGGACGGGAGATATGGCTACACCTTC.

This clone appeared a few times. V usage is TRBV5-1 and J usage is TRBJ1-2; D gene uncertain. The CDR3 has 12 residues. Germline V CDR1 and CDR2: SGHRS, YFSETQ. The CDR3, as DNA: TGCGCTTCAGCGGGGTCGGGCTATGGCTACACCTTC. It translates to CASAGSGYGYTF. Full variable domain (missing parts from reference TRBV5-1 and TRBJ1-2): KAGVTQTPRYLIKTRGQQVTLSCSPISGHRSVSWYQQTPGQGLQFLFEYFSETQRNKGNFPGRFSGRQFSNSRSEMNVSTLELGDSALYLCASAGSGYGYTFGSGTRLTVV.

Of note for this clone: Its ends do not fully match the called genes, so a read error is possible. CDR3 coding DNA: TGTTCCAGCAGCTTAGCAGCCGGGGAGCAGTACTTC. This sequence encodes CSSSLAAGEQYF. The genes are TRBV7-9 and TRBJ2-7; unclear D gene. There are 12 residues in the CDR3. Looked up from germline, CDR1 is SEHNR and CDR2 is FQNEAQ (reference sequence).

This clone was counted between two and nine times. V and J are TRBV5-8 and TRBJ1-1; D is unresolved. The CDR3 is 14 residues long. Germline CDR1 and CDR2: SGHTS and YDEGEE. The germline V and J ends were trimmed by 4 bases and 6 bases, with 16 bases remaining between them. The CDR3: CASSPKRELAEAFF. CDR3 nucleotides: TGTGCCAGCAGCCCTAAAAGGGAGTTGGCTGAAGCTTTCTTT.

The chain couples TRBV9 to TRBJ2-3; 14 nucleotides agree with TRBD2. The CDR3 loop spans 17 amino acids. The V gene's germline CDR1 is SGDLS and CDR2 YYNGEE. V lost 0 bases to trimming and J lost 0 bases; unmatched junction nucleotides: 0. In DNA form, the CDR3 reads TGTGCCAGCAGCGTAGGGACTAGCGGGGGGAGCACAGATACGCAGTATTTT. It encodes CASSVGTSGGSTDTQYF.

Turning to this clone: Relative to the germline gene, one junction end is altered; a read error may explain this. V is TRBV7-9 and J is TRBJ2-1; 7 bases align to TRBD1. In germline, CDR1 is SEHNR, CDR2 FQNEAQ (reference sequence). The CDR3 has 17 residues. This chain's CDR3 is CSSSLRTGAGSGNEQFF. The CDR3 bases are TGTTCCAGCAGCTTACGAACAGGGGCAGGTTCGGGCAATGAGCAGTTCTTC. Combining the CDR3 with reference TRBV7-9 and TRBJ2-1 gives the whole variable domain DTGVSQNPRHKITKRGQNVTFRCDPISEHNRLYWYRQTLGQGPEFLTYFQNEAQLEKSRLLSDRFSAERPKGSFSTLEIQRTEQGDSAMYLCSSSLRTGAGSGNEQFFGPGTRLTVL.

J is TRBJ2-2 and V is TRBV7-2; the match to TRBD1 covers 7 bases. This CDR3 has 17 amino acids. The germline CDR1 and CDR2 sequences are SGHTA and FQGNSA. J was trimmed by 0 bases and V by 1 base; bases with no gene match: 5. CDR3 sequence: CASSLVRGPTNTGELFF. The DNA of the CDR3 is TGTGCCAGCAGCTTAGTTAGGGGGCCTACGAACACCGGGGAGCTGTTTTTT.

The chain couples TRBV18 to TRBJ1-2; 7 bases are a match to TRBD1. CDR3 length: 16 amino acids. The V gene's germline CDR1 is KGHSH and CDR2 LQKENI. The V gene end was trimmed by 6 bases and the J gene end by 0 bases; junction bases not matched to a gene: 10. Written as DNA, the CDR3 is TGTGCCAGCTCTCCTGTGACAGGGCGAACTAACTATGGCTACACCTTC. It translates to CASSPVTGRTNYGYTF.

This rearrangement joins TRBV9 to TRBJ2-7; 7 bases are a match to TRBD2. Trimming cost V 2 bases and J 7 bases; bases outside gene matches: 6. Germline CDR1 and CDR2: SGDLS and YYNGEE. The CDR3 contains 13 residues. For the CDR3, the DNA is TGTGCCAGCAGCGTTTTGGCTAGCGGTGAGCAGTACTTC. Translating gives CASSVLASGEQYF.

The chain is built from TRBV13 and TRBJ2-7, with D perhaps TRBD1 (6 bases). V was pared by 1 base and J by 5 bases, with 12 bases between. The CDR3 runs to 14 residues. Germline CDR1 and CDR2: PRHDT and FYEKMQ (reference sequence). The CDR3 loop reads CASSLAAGVDEQYF. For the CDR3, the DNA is TGTGCCAGCAGCTTAGCCGCAGGGGTTGACGAGCAGTACTTC.

The CDR3 coding sequence is TGTGCCAGCAGTCCCGGTGGGCAGGGGAACGAGCAGTACTTC. Encoded protein: CASSPGGQGNEQYF. V gene TRBV7-3 combines with J gene TRBJ2-7; tentative D call: TRBD1 (6 bases). The CDR3 has 14 residues. Germline lookup yields CDR1 SGHTA and CDR2 FQGTGA. Trimming pared 6 bases from V and 5 bases from J, leaving 17 bases between.